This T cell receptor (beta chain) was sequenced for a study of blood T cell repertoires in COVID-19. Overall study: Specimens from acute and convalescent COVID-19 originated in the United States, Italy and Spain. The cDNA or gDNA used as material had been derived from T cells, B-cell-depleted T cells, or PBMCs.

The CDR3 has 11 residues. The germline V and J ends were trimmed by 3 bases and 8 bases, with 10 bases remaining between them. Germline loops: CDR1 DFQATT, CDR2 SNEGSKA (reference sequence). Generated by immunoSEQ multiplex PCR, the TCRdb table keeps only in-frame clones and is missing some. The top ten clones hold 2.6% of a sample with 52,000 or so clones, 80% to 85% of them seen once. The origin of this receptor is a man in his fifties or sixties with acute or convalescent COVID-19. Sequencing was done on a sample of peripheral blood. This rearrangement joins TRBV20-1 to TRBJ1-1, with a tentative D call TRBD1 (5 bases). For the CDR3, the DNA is TGCAGTGCTAGTCGGGGGATAGAAGCTTTCTTT. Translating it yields CSASRGIEAFF.